A selection of T cell receptor beta chains follows, all from one sample in a study of shared clonotypes between healthy human individuals. The method was immunoSEQ multiplex PCR; TCRdb's version includes in-frame clones alone and lacks a portion of them. The top ten hold around 0.067% of the sample, which has 500,000 to 550,000 clones, approximately 95% seen once. Sequenced sample: naive CD4+ T cells sorted from blood. These receptors were taken from a woman between 25 and 40 years old in good health. The CDR3 runs from the conserved cysteine through the conserved F or W. D genes are given only for firm matches. Rows give clone size only sometimes, using once, few, many, or a class for an expanded clone.

d_call j_call clone_size v_call cdr3_nt cdr3_aa
TRBD2 TRBJ2-1 . TRBV4-2 TGTGCCAGCAGCCAAGATCATCCGGGAGGCGGGAATGAGCAGTTCTTC CASSQDHPGGGNEQFF
. TRBJ2-5 . TRBV5-1 TGCGCCAGCACGACAGGCGGTCAAGAGACCCAGTACTTC CASTTGGQETQYF
. TRBJ2-5 . TRBV9 TGTGCCAGCAGCGTAGCTGGTAGCGGAGCGGAGACCCAGTACTTC CASSVAGSGAETQYF
. TRBJ1-1 . TRBV7-9 TGTGCCAGCAGCTTAGACCTTAGTAGTTCGGAAGCTTTCTTT CASSLDLSSSEAFF
. TRBJ1-1 once TRBV5-4 TGTGCCAGCAGCTTGGATTTGGGCGGCCACACTGAAGCTTTCTTT CASSLDLGGHTEAFF
. TRBJ1-1 once TRBV30 TGTGCCTGGAGTGTTTTATCTTCTGTGATGAACACTGAAGCTTTCTTT CAWSVLSSVMNTEAFF
. TRBJ1-5 . TRBV29-1 TGCAGCGTTGACGGGTGTAATCAGCCCCAGCATTTT CSVDGCNQPQHF
TRBD2 TRBJ2-2 once TRBV4-1 TGCGCCAGCAGCCCACTAGGAGCGGGAGGAGGCACCGGGGAGCTGTTTTTT CASSPLGAGGGTGELFF
. TRBJ2-7 . TRBV7-9 TGTGCCAGCAGGGAAAGGGGCTCCTACGAGCAGTACTTC CASRERGSYEQYF
. TRBJ1-3 . TRBV27 TGTGCCAGCAGTCCCCTAGGACCCTATAGCTCTGGAAACACCATATATTTT CASSPLGPYSSGNTIYF
TRBD1 TRBJ2-7 . TRBV9 TGTGCCAGCAGCCCAGGGGGCGGGACGTACGAGCAGTACTTC CASSPGGGTYEQYF
TRBD1 TRBJ1-5 . TRBV18 TGTGCCAGCTCACCAAAGCAGGGGGGCGATCAGCCCCAGCATTTT CASSPKQGGDQPQHF
. TRBJ1-1 . TRBV28 TGTGCCAGCAGCACAGGAGGCTTTGGGATGAACACTGAAGCTTTCTTT CASSTGGFGMNTEAFF
TRBD2 TRBJ2-7 . TRBV7-9 TGTGCCAGCAGCCCGCGGGAGGGTTACGAGCAGTACTTC CASSPREGYEQYF
TRBD1 TRBJ1-2 . TRBV6-5 TGTGCCAGCAGTTACTCAGGGACAGGGACCAACTATGGCTACACCTTC CASSYSGTGTNYGYTF
. TRBJ1-1 . TRBV18 TGTGCCAGCTCACCACCGAGCATGAACACTGAAGCTTTCTTT CASSPPSMNTEAFF
. TRBJ1-4 . TRBV7-3 TGTGCCAGCAGCTTAGGACGGGCAGAAAAACTGTTTTTT CASSLGRAEKLFF
TRBD1 TRBJ2-7 . TRBV28 TGTGCCAGCAGACCGACAGGGAGCTCCTACGAGCAGTACTTC CASRPTGSSYEQYF
. TRBJ2-5 . TRBV4-1 TGCGCCAGCAGCCAAGCGCCAGGGGTCGAGACCCAGTACTTC CASSQAPGVETQYF
. TRBJ2-7 . TRBV6-5 TGTGCCAGCAGTTACACCCCGGGGCACGAGCAGTACTTC CASSYTPGHEQYF
. TRBJ2-1 . TRBV7-2 TGTGCCAGCACCCTATGGGGCGGGCAGAGCAATGAGCAGTTCTTC CASTLWGGQSNEQFF
TRBD1 TRBJ1-4 . TRBV7-9 TGTGCCAGCAGCCGACAGGGAGGACCTGAAAAACTGTTTTTT CASSRQGGPEKLFF
TRBD1 TRBJ2-7 . TRBV5-1 TGCGCCAGCAGCTTGGTTGGCATGGGGGGACAGGGGATAGGGGAGCAGTACTTC CASSLVGMGGQGIGEQYF
TRBD2 TRBJ2-1 . TRBV7-6 TGTGCCAGCAGCTCACGCGGGCCGGCTAGCGGGAGGGGCCTCAATGAGCAGTTCTTC CASSSRGPASGRGLNEQFF
. TRBJ1-2 . TRBV5-1 TGCGCCAGCAGCTTGGTGGGGGACGGCTATGGCTACACCTTC CASSLVGDGYGYTF
. TRBJ1-4 . TRBV7-9 TGTGCCAGCAGCTCCCATGTAACTAATGAAAAACTGTTTTTT CASSSHVTNEKLFF
TRBD2 TRBJ2-2 once TRBV30 TGTGCCTGGAGTTTCTCCGCTAGCGGGACCGCCGGGGAGCTGTTTTTT CAWSFSASGTAGELFF
TRBD1 TRBJ2-7 once TRBV28 TGTGCCAGCAGTTTTGCAGGGGGCTACGAGCAGTACTTC CASSFAGGYEQYF
. TRBJ2-5 . TRBV7-9 TGTGCCAGCAGCTTAACAGGAGGGATTAAAGAGACCCAGTACTTC CASSLTGGIKETQYF
. TRBJ2-1 . TRBV7-3 TGTGCCAGCAGCCCAAAAGGGAGCTTAGTCGATGAGCAGTTCTTC CASSPKGSLVDEQFF
. TRBJ1-5 . TRBV15 TGTGCCACCAGCAGGAGCAGCTATAGCAATCAGCCCCAGCATTTT CATSRSSYSNQPQHF
TRBD1 TRBJ1-4 . TRBV2 TGTGCCAGCAGGAGACAGGGGTCCCCTGCAACTAATGAAAAACTGTTTTTT CASRRQGSPATNEKLFF
. TRBJ1-1 . TRBV27 TGTGCCAGCGGCGGGGTTCCACTGAACACTGAAGCTTTCTTT CASGGVPLNTEAFF
. TRBJ1-1 . TRBV27 TGTGCCAGCAGTTTCCGGGGGAACACTGAAGCTTTCTTT CASSFRGNTEAFF
TRBD1 TRBJ2-7 once TRBV6-5 TGTGCCAGCAGTTACTCGGGGACAGGGTCCTACGAGCAGTACTTC CASSYSGTGSYEQYF
TRBD1 TRBJ2-7 . TRBV27 TGTGCCAGCAGTTTTGGACAGGTTTCCTACGAGCAGTACTTC CASSFGQVSYEQYF
TRBD2 TRBJ2-2 . TRBV9 TGTGCCAGCAGCGTCATCAGTAGCGGGAGTATAACCGGGGAGCTGTTTTTT CASSVISSGSITGELFF
. TRBJ2-2 once TRBV18 TGTGCCTCACGAGAGGGTCGGGGCACCGGGGAGCTGTTTTTT CASREGRGTGELFF
TRBD2 TRBJ2-1 . TRBV7-2 TGTGCCAGCAGCTCTAGCGGAATCCACAATGAGCAGTTCTTC CASSSSGIHNEQFF
TRBD1 TRBJ1-2 . TRBV4-2 TGTGCCAGCAGCCAAGACCCTGACAGGGGAGTTGATGGCTACACCTTC CASSQDPDRGVDGYTF
. TRBJ2-7 . TRBV15 TGTGCCACCAGCAGGGATGCGAGGTGGGGTGCCTACGAGCAGTACTTC CATSRDARWGAYEQYF
. TRBJ1-5 . TRBV19 TGTGCCAGTAGTATAATCGGGTCTCTCAATCAGCCCCAGCATTTT CASSIIGSLNQPQHF
TRBD1 TRBJ1-1 . TRBV28 TGTGCCAGCAGAGGCAGCCAGGGGGCCCACACTGAAGCTTTCTTT CASRGSQGAHTEAFF
TRBD2 TRBJ2-3 . TRBV5-4 TGTGCCAGCAGCTTATGGGGGAGGGATTCTGATACGCAGTATTTT CASSLWGRDSDTQYF
. TRBJ2-2 . TRBV5-5 TGTGCCAGCAGCTTGGTTCTAAGGCAGGGACACACCGGGGAGCTGTTTTTT CASSLVLRQGHTGELFF
. TRBJ2-7 . TRBV18 TGTGCCAGCTCCCTCTCACGGCGGTCGCGGGGCCCCTACGAGCAGTACTTC CASSLSRRSRGPYEQYF
. TRBJ1-5 . TRBV27 TGTGCCAGTAAAGATAACGATAGCAATCAGCCCCAGCATTTT CASKDNDSNQPQHF
TRBD1 TRBJ2-7 . TRBV28 TGTGCCAGCACACCTCCGGGACAGGACTACGAGCAGTACTTC CASTPPGQDYEQYF
TRBD1 TRBJ2-1 . TRBV6-4 TGTGCCAGCAGTGACGGGACAGGGGGCAATGAGCAGTTCTTC CASSDGTGGNEQFF